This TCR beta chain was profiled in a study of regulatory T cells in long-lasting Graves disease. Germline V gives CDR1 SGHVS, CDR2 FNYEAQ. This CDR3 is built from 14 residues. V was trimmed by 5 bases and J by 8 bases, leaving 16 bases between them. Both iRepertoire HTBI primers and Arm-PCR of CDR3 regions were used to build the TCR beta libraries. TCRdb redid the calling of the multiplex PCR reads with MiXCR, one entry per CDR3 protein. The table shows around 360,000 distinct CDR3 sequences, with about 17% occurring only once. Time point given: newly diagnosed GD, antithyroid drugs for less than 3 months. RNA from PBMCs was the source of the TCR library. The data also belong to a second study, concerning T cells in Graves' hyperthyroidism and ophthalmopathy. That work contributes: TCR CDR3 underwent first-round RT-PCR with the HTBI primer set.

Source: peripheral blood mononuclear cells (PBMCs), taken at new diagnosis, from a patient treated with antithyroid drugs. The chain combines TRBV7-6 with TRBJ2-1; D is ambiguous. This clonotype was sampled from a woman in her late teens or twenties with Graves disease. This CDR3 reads CASSLVGQYDEQFF. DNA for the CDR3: TGTGCCAGCAGCCTAGTAGGCCAGTATGATGAGCAGTTCTTC.